These 3 T cell receptor beta chains were sequenced from one sample in a study of immune evolution from preneoplasia to lung adenocarcinoma. Assay: immunoSEQ multiplex PCR; the TCRdb copy retains only in-frame clones and omits some. The table lists under 5,500 clones, almost 85% of them singletons. Sequencing used FFPE invasive lung adenocarcinoma tissue. The receptors were sampled from a person aged 45 to 60 with lung adenocarcinoma.

Note on this clone: A read error may account for a junction end that differs from germline. V usage is TRBV28 and J usage is TRBJ1-2, with TRBD1 as a possible D gene (6 bases). This CDR3 has 14 amino acids. The germline gives CDR1 MDHEN, CDR2 SYDVKM. The chain's CDR3 is CTSSLWRGGHGYTF. The CDR3 DNA sequence: TGTACCAGCAGTTTATGGAGGGGGGGGCATGGCTACACCTTC.

V usage is TRBV30 and J usage is TRBJ2-5, with 12 nucleotides matching TRBD2. This CDR3 region has 15 residues. Unmatched junction bases numbered 4, after V lost 1 base and J lost 4 bases. From germline, CDR1 is GTSNPN and CDR2 SVGIG (reference sequence). The CDR3 reads CAWSGPLAGGETQYF. In nucleotides, the CDR3 is TGTGCCTGGAGTGGCCCACTAGCGGGAGGAGAGACCCAGTACTTC.

The J gene is TRBJ2-3, the V gene TRBV6-1; TRBD2 is a possible D gene (5 bases). Germline V gene sequence: CDR1 MNHNS, CDR2 SASEGT. There are 14 residues in the CDR3. V gave up 7 bases and J gave up 1 base, with 12 bases separating them. The CDR3 coding sequence is TGTGCCAGCACCGTTAGCGAGGGCACAGATACGCAGTATTTT. Translating gives CASTVSEGTDTQYF.